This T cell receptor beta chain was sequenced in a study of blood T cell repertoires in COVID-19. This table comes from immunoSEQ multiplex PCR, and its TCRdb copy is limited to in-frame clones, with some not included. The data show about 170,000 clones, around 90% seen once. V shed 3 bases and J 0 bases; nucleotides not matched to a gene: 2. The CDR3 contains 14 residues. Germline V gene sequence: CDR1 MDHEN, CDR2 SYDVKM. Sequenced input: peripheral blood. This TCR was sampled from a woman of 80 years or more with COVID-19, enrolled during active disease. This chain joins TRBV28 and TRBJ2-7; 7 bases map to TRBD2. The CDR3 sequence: CASSLGGSSYEQYF. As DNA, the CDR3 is TGTGCCAGCAGTTTGGGGGGGAGCTCCTACGAGCAGTACTTC.